The TCR beta chain described here comes from a study of T cell repertoires in cytomegalovirus infection. Study-wide context: A matching HLA type, together with CMV infection, was signaled by public TCR beta signatures.

Of note for this clonotype: Its antigen is unknown.

A single record per CDR3 protein comes from TCRdb applying MiXCR to the reads. The sample yields 650,000 to 900,000 distinct CDR3 sequences, 32% seen once. Findings and caveats of the study: HLA-C-restricted, CMV-specific TCR beta clonotypes were dominant ex vivo.

V was pared by 2 bases and J by 6 bases, with 8 bases of the junction left unmatched. The CDR3 length is 14 residues. The germline CDR1 and CDR2 sequences are SGHRS and YFSETQ. This TCR was sampled from a human donor in good health (CMV status not recorded). Some clones in this sample may be carry-over from other donors' samples. The rearrangement uses TRBV5-1 and TRBJ2-7; 7 nucleotides match TRBD1. The sample was cultured CD8+ T cells from PBMCs, taken from culture after CMV antigen stimulation. CDR3 residues: CASSLGTEDIEQYF. In DNA, the CDR3 is TGCGCCAGCAGCTTAGGGACAGAAGATATCGAGCAGTACTTC. Supplemented by reference TRBV5-1 and TRBJ2-7, the full variable domain reads KAGVTQTPRYLIKTRGQQVTLSCSPISGHRSVSWYQQTPGQGLQFLFEYFSETQRNKGNFPGRFSGRQFSNSRSEMNVSTLELGDSALYLCASSLGTEDIEQYFGPGTRLTVT.